This T cell receptor beta chain was found in a study of blood T cell repertoires in COVID-19. Background on the study: The United States, Italy and Spain were the sources of the acute and convalescent COVID-19 samples. T cells, B-cell-depleted T cells, or PBMCs supplied cDNA or gDNA.

This clone was counted a few times. This CDR3 is also generated by other DNA sequences in the sample. Profiling relied on immunoSEQ multiplex PCR, and the TCRdb table lists in-frame clones only, not all of them. The sample yields hundreds of thousands of clones, roughly nine tenths seen once. Germline V lookup: CDR1 SGHDN, CDR2 FVKESK. The CDR3 runs to 12 residues. Trimming took off 3 bases at V and 4 bases at J, with 4 bases between the two ends. The genes are TRBV14 and TRBJ2-1, with D uncertain. The sequence came from a man aged 18-30 years with COVID-19, enrolled during active disease. Sequences were obtained from peripheral blood. The CDR3 bases are TGTGCCAGCAGCCAGAGGTACAATGAGCAGTTCTTC. The encoded protein is CASSQRYNEQFF.